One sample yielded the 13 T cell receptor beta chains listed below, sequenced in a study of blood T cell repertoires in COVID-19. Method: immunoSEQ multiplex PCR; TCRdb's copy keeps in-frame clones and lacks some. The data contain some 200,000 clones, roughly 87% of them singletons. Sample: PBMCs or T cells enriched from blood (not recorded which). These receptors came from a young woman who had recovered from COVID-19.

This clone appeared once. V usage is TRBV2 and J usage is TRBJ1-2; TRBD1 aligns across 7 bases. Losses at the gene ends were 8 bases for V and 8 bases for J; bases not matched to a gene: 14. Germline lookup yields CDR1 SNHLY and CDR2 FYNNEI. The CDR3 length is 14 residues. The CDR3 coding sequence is TGTGCCAGCCTCCGGGACAGCCAACCGGGCGGCTACACCTTC. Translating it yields CASLRDSQPGGYTF.

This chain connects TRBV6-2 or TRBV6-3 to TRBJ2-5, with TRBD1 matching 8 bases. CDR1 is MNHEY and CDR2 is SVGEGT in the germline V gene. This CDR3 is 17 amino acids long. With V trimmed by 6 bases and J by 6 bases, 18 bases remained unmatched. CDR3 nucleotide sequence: TGTGCCAGCAGCCTAGACAGGGGCGGGTGGACAATACAGACCCAGTACTTC. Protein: CASSLDRGGWTIQTQYF.

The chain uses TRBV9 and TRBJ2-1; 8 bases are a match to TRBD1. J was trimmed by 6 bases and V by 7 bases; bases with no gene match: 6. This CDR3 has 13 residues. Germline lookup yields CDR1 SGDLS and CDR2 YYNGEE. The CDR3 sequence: CASGAGGGNEQFF. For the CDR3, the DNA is TGTGCCAGCGGGGCAGGGGGCGGCAATGAGCAGTTCTTC.

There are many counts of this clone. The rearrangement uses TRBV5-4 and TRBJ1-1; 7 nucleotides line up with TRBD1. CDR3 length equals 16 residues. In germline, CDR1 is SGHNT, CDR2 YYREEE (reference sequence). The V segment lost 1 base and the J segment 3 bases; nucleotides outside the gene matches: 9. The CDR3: CASSLIPDRADTEAFF. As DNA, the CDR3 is TGTGCCAGCAGCTTGATCCCCGACAGGGCGGACACTGAAGCTTTCTTT.

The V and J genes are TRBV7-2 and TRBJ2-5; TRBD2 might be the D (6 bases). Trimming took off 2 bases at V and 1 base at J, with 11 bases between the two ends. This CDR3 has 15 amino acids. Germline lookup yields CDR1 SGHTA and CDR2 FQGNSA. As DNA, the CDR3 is TGTGCCAGCAGCTTATTGGGGACTTCCCAAGAGACCCAGTACTTC. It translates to CASSLLGTSQETQYF.

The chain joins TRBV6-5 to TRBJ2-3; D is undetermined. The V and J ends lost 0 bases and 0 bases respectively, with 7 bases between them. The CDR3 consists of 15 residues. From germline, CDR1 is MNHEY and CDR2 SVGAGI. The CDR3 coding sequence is TGTGCCAGCAGTTACTCTCCGGGTAGCACAGATACGCAGTATTTT. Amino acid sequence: CASSYSPGSTDTQYF.

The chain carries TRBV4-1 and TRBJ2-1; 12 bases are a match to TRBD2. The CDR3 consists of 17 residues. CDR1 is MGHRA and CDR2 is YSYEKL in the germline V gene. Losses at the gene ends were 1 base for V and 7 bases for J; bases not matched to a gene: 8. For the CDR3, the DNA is TGCGCCAGCAGCCAAGGGTTCAGGACTAGCGGGGATAATGAGCAGTTCTTC. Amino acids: CASSQGFRTSGDNEQFF.

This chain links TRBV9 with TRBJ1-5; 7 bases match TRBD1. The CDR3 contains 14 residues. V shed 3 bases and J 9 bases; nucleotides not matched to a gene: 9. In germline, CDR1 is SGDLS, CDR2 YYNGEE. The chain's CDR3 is CASSARDRESPQHF. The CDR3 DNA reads TGTGCCAGCAGCGCGAGGGACAGAGAATCGCCCCAGCATTTT.

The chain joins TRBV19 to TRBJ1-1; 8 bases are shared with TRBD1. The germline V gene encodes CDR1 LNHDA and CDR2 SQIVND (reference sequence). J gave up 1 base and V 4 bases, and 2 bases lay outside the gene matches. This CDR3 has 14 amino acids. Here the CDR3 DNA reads TGTGCCAGTAGTAAGACAGGGGCGAACACTGAAGCTTTCTTT. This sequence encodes CASSKTGANTEAFF.

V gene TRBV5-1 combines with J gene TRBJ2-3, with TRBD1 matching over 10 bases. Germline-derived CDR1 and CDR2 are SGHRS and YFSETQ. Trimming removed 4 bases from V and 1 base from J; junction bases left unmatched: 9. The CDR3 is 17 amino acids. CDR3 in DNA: TGCGCCAGCAGCCTCGACGCCGGGACAGGGGGCACAGATACGCAGTATTTT. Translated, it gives CASSLDAGTGGTDTQYF.

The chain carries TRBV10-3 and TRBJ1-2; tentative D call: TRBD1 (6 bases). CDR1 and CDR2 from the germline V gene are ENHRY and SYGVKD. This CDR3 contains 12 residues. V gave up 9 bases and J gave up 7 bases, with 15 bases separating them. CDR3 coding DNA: TGTGCCATTAGGGACAAGAGGAGTGGCTACACCTTC. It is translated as CAIRDKRSGYTF.

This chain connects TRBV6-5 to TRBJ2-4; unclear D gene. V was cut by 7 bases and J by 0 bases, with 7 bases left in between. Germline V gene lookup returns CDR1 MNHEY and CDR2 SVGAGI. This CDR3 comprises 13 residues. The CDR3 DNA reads TGTGCCAGCAAACAGCTAGCCAAAAACATTCAGTACTTC. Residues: CASKQLAKNIQYF.

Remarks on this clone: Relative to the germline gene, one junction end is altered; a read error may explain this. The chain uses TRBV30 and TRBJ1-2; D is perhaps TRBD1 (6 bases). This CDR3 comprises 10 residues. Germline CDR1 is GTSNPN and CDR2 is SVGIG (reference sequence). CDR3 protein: CAWEDRRPLF. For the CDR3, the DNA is TGTGCCTGGGAGGACAGAAGGCCTCTCTTC.